Listed here are 5 T cell receptor beta chains from one sample, sequenced in a study of T cells after yellow fever vaccination. TCRdb recomputed calls from the 5' RACE reads with MiXCR, one row per CDR3 protein. This table has tens of thousands of distinct CDR3 sequences, about 5.6% appearing once. The specimen was PBMCs, either bulk or a sorted T-cell subset (CD4+, CD8+, memory, or dextramer-sorted; not recorded which), collected on the day of the yellow fever booster vaccination. These receptors were taken from a young man who received the YFV17D yellow fever vaccine.

The J gene is TRBJ2-3, the V gene TRBV7-2; the D is unclear. Between the trimmed V and J ends, which lost 5 bases and 7 bases, there was a span of 7 bases. CDR3 length: 11 residues. CDR1 is SGHTA and CDR2 is FQGNSA in the germline V gene. The CDR3 protein is CASSIANTQYF. The CDR3 region has the DNA TGTGCCAGCAGCATTGCTAATACGCAGTATTTT.

This clonotype came up a few times. The chain combines TRBV4-1 with TRBJ2-1; the D is unclear. CDR3 size: 13 residues. CDR1 is MGHRA, CDR2 YSYEKL, per germline. Trimming shortened V by 2 bases and J by 8 bases, and 10 bases separated the two germline ends. CDR3 in DNA: TGCGCCAGCAGCCAACGGATTTGGGATGAGCAGTTCTTC. Residues: CASSQRIWDEQFF.

Ten or more counts support this clonotype. The genes are TRBV7-9 and TRBJ1-1, with no clear D. In germline, CDR1 is SEHNR, CDR2 FQNEAQ (reference sequence). V was trimmed by 5 bases and J by 4 bases, leaving 11 bases between them. The CDR3 contains 13 residues. CDR3 sequence reads: CASSQGLGTEAFF. CDR3 DNA: TGTGCCAGCAGCCAAGGACTCGGCACTGAAGCTTTCTTT. The entire variable domain, with the rest obtained from reference TRBV7-9 and TRBJ1-1, is as follows: DTGVSQNPRHKITKRGQNVTFRCDPISEHNRLYWYRQTLGQGPEFLTYFQNEAQLEKSRLLSDRFSAERPKGSFSTLEIQRTEQGDSAMYLCASSQGLGTEAFFGQGTRLTVV.

This clonotype was detected many times. V is TRBV7-2 and J is TRBJ2-1; 8 bases are a match to TRBD2. The length of the CDR3 is 13 residues. CDR1 is SGHTA, CDR2 FQGNSA, per germline. J gave up 8 bases and V 6 bases, and 6 bases lay outside the gene matches. The CDR3: CASRLGLGDEQFF. The CDR3 nucleotides are TGTGCCAGCAGACTGGGACTAGGCGATGAGCAGTTCTTC.

The table lists this clonotype with a few counts. The V call is TRBV18, the J call TRBJ1-1, with D unclear. CDR1 KGHSH and CDR2 LQKENI come from the germline V gene. CDR3 size: 15 residues. The germline V and J ends were trimmed by 4 bases and 0 bases, with 12 bases remaining between them. The CDR3 DNA sequence: TGTGCCAGCTCACGATATAGTTTAATGAACACTGAAGCTTTCTTT. Its protein product is CASSRYSLMNTEAFF.